This T cell receptor beta chain stems from a study of blood T cell repertoires in COVID-19. Original data processing: By means of reference gene primer amplification, nucleated cell counts were estimated. Using immunoSEQ multiplex PCR, the repertoire was profiled, and TCRdb retains in-frame clones only, with some absent. V, J and clone size are those of that table, while D and trimming were read from the DNA. The repertoire holds around 150,000 clones, with roughly 90% as singletons. Trimming cost V 1 base and J 3 bases, with 10 bases left between them. Germline CDR1 reads SGHTA; CDR2 reads FQGTGA. This CDR3 is built from 14 residues.

The TCR originated in a woman in her sixties who had recovered from COVID-19. The sequenced material came from peripheral blood. V usage is TRBV7-3 and J usage is TRBJ2-7, with D possibly matching TRBD2 (5 bases). CDR3 sequence (DNA): TGTGCCAGCAGCTTAATGTCTAGCAGCTACGAGCAGTACTTC. It specifies CASSLMSSSYEQYF.